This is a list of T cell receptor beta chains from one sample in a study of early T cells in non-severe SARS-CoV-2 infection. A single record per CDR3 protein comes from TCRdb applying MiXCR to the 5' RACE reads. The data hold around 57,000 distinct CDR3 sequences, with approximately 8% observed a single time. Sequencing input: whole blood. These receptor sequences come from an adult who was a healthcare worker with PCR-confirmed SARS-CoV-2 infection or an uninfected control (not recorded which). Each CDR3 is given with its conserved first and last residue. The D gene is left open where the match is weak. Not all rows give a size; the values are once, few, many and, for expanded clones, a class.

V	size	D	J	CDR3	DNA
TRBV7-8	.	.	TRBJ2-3	CASSLGLASSLYTDTQYF	TGTGCCAGCAGCTTAGGGTTGGCTAGCAGTCTCTACACAGATACGCAGTATTTT
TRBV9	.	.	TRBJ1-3	CASSNGRPIYF	TGTGCCAGCAGCAATGGGAGGCCCATATATTTT
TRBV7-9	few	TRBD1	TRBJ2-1	CASSPPGTGDNEQFF	TGTGCCAGCAGCCCCCCCGGGACAGGGGACAATGAGCAGTTCTTC
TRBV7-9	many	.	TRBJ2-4	CASSRDVSLAKNIQYF	TGTGCCAGCAGCAGGGACGTTTCCTTAGCCAAAAACATTCAGTACTTC
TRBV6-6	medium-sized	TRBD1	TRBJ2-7	CASSYSGTGSYEQYF	TGTGCCAGCAGTTACTCCGGGACAGGGTCCTACGAGCAGTACTTC
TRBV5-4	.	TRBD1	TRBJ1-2	CASSLGTGGQGGHGYTF	TGTGCCAGCAGCTTGGGAACAGGGGGCCAGGGAGGTCATGGCTACACCTTC
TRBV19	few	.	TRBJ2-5	CASSIDIQETQYF	TGTGCCAGTAGTATCGACATACAAGAGACCCAGTACTTC
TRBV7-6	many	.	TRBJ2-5	CASSRGEPQETQYF	TGTGCCAGCAGTAGGGGAGAGCCCCAAGAGACCCAGTACTTC
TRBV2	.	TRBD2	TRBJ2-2	CASSVSAGGPAGELFF	TGTGCCAGCAGTGTTTCCGCGGGGGGGCCCGCCGGGGAGCTGTTTTTT
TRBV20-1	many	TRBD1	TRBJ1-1	CSARDPGQGGTEAFF	TGCAGTGCTAGAGATCCCGGACAGGGGGGCACTGAAGCTTTCTTT
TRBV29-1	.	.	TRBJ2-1	CSVDRGGEQFF	TGCAGCGTGGACCGGGGCGGGGAGCAGTTCTTC
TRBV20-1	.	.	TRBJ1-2	CSAFDPGHSYGYTF	TGCAGTGCATTCGATCCGGGACACTCTTATGGCTACACCTTC
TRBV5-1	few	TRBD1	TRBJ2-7	CASSPDRGRDEQYF	TGCGCCAGCAGCCCGGACAGGGGTCGTGACGAGCAGTACTTC
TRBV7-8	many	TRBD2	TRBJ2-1	CASSPILAPNEQFF	TGTGCCAGCAGCCCCATACTAGCGCCCAATGAGCAGTTCTTC
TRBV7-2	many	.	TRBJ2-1	CASSPPKNEQFF	TGTGCCAGCAGCCCCCCGAAGAATGAGCAGTTCTTC
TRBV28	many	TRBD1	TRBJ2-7	CASRQGDEQYF	TGTGCCAGCAGGCAGGGGGACGAGCAGTACTTC
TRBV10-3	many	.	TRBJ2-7	CAISEGAYEQYF	TGTGCCATCAGTGAAGGAGCCTACGAGCAGTACTTC
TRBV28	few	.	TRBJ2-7	CASSLGSTYEQYF	TGTGCCAGCAGTTTAGGCAGTACCTACGAGCAGTACTTC
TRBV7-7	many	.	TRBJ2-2	CASSLEGENTGELFF	TGTGCTAGCAGCTTAGAGGGCGAGAACACCGGGGAGCTGTTTTTT
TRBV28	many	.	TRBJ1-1	CAHVGPFMNTEAFF	TGTGCCCACGTAGGGCCGTTCATGAACACTGAAGCTTTCTTT
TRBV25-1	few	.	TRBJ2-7	CASSETGYYEQYF	TGTGCCAGCAGTGAAACAGGGTATTACGAGCAGTACTTC
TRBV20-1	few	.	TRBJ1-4	CSAHTGDSEKLFF	TGCAGCGCCCATACCGGGGATAGCGAAAAACTGTTTTTT
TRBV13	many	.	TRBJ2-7	CASSFGTRINEQYF	TGTGCCAGCAGCTTTGGCACCCGGATCAACGAGCAGTACTTC
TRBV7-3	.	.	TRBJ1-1	CASSSLGGGTEAFF	TGTGCCAGCAGTTCTCTAGGGGGAGGCACTGAAGCTTTCTTT
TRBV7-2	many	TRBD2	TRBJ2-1	CASSPSGLANNEQFF	TGTGCCAGCAGCCCATCGGGACTAGCCAACAATGAGCAGTTCTTC
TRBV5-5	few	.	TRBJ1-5	CASSLEAGARQPQHF	TGTGCCAGCAGCTTGGAGGCAGGGGCCCGTCAGCCCCAGCATTTT
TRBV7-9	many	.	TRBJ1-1	CASSSLATTEAFF	TGTGCCAGCAGCTCCCTCGCGACCACTGAAGCTTTCTTT
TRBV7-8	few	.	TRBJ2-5	CASSSTPGVGQETQYF	TGTGCCAGCAGTTCCACCCCGGGGGTTGGGCAAGAGACCCAGTACTTC
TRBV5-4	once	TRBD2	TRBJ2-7	CASSGGGEQYF	TGTGCCAGCAGCGGCGGGGGCGAGCAGTACTTC
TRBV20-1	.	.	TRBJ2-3	CSGLGGVTDTQYF	TGCAGTGGGCTAGGCGGGGTCACAGATACGCAGTATTTT
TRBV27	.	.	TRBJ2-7	CASSTRTDSYEQYF	TGTGCCAGCAGCACTAGGACAGATTCCTACGAGCAGTACTTC
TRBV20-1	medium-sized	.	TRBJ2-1	CSASRAGTGEQFF	TGCAGTGCTAGTCGGGCAGGCACCGGGGAGCAGTTCTTC
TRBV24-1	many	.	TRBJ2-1	CATSDFPPRGPGAYNEQFF	TGTGCCACCAGTGATTTCCCCCCCAGAGGGCCGGGGGCATACAATGAGCAGTTCTTC
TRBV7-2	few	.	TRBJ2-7	CASSLALYEQYF	TGTGCCAGCAGCTTGGCTCTCTACGAGCAGTACTTC
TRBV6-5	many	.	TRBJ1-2	CASSPAANYGYTF	TGTGCCAGCAGTCCCGCCGCGAACTATGGCTACACCTTC
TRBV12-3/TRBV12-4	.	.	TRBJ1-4	CASSFDEKLFF	TGTGCCAGCAGTTTTGATGAAAAACTGTTTTTT
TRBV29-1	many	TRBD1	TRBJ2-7	CSVRDRTYEQYF	TGCAGCGTCCGGGACAGGACCTACGAGCAGTACTTC
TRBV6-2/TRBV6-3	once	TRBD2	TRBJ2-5	CASTPMGLAVKETQYF	TGTGCCAGCACCCCCATGGGACTAGCGGTAAAAGAGACCCAGTACTTC
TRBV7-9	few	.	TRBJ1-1	CASSRDLNTEAFF	TGTGCCAGCAGCCGGGACCTGAACACTGAAGCTTTCTTT
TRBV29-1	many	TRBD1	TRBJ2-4	CSVADPWGQTENIQYF	TGCAGCGTCGCCGACCCATGGGGACAGACGGAAAACATTCAGTACTTC
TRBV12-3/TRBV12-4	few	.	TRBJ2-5	CASSLGGGLAGETQYF	TGTGCCAGCAGTTTAGGCGGAGGACTGGCCGGGGAGACCCAGTACTTC
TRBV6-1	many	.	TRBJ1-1	CASSEVLADREAFF	TGTGCCAGCAGTGAAGTACTGGCGGACCGTGAAGCTTTCTTT
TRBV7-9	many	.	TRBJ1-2	CASSPPRELMNYGYTF	TGTGCCAGCAGCCCCCCCAGGGAATTAATGAACTATGGCTACACCTTC
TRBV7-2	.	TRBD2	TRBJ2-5	CASSLALGTTSSQYF	TGTGCCAGCAGCTTAGCGCTAGGGACTACTTCGTCCCAGTACTTC
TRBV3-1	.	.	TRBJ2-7	CASSQADSYEQYF	TGTGCCAGCAGCCAAGCGGACAGCTACGAGCAGTACTTC